This T cell receptor beta chain emerged from a study of OX40 agonist ivuxolimab in advanced cancers. Study information: Averaging roughly 60 years in age, with a range of about 23 to 90, the cohort was more than 75% male. Three dose-escalation patients had partial responses: one with hepatocellular carcinoma and two with cutaneous melanoma.

The CDR3 sequence is 12 residues long. Per the germline V gene, CDR1 is SNHLY and CDR2 is FYNNEI. Trimming pared 4 bases from V and 6 bases from J, leaving 7 bases between. Sequencing was performed with immunoSEQ multiplex PCR; in TCRdb, only in-frame clones are kept and a portion is missing. The sample lists more than 65,000 clones, roughly 90% occurring once. The TCR comes from an adult with an advanced solid tumor such as melanoma, head and neck, liver or kidney cancer. This chain links TRBV2 with TRBJ2-1; D not resolved. The starting material was CD4+ or CD8+ T cells sorted from blood, obtained in a trial of the OX40 agonist ivuxolimab. CDR3 bases: TGTGCCAGCAGTGTATTTCGCAATGAGCAGTTCTTC. It yields the protein CASSVFRNEQFF.